The TCR beta chain described here comes from a study of shared clonotypes between healthy human individuals. General study points: An expected dependence of interdonor clonotype sharing on sequencing depth was noted.

Profiled with immunoSEQ multiplex PCR; TCRdb holds only in-frame clones, not every one. The table has about 360,000 clones, around 70% seen once. The V segment lost 7 bases and the J segment 4 bases; nucleotides outside the gene matches: 9. Germline CDR1 LNHDA, CDR2 SQIVND (reference sequence). The CDR3 has 15 amino acids. Concerning this clone: Its antigen is still unknown.

Splitting of CD4+ cells produced CD45RA+ naive and CD45RA-negative memory subsets. This receptor was identified in a man aged 25-45 years in good health. The sequenced sample consisted of memory CD4+ T cells sorted from blood. The subset: CD45RA-negative fraction. This chain connects TRBV19 to TRBJ2-3; TRBD2 matches 9 bases. CDR3 protein: CASMSSGRQADTQYF. CDR3 in DNA: TGTGCCAGTATGAGTAGCGGGAGACAGGCAGATACGCAGTATTTT.